This T cell receptor beta chain appears in the sequencing data of a study of patients and donors after allogeneic stem cell transplantation. Trimming took 4 bases from V and 2 from J, leaving 8 bases between them. Germline V CDR1 and CDR2: LGHDT, YNNKEL (reference sequence). The CDR3 consists of 13 residues. MiXCR was run by TCRdb on the RT-PCR reads, yielding one entry per CDR3 protein. The table records hundreds of thousands of distinct CDR3 sequences, roughly 38% of them present only once. The sample holds a few counts of this clonotype. Sequencing was done on a sample of blood, either unsorted or a sorted T cell fraction (not recorded which). This clonotype was sampled from a human donor who was either an allogeneic HSCT recipient or a stem cell or donor lymphocyte infusion donor (not recorded which). It is not recorded whose cells these are; they may come from a transplant donor. This sequence joins TRBV3-1 and TRBJ1-2, with D maybe TRBD1 (5 bases). The CDR3 region is CASSRRENYGYTF. The CDR3 DNA is TGTGCCAGCAGCCGCAGGGAGAACTATGGCTACACCTTC. The full variable domain, rest sourced from reference TRBV3-1 and TRBJ1-2, is DTAVSQTPKYLVTQMGNDKSIKCEQNLGHDTMYWYKQDSKKFLKIMFSYNNKELIINETVPNRFSPKSPDKAHLNLHINSLELGDSAVYFCASSRRENYGYTFGSGTRLTVV.